A single sample is the source of the 8 T cell receptor beta chains below, sequenced in a study of identical twins. TCRdb passed the 5' RACE reads through MiXCR, listing each CDR3 protein once. The sample holds around 530,000 distinct CDR3 sequences, 12% to 15% seen once. The same data also went into a second study, on yellow fever vaccine responses in identical twins.

The material sequenced was CD4+ T cells sorted from blood. The receptors were gathered from a woman between 18 and 29 years old in good health.

The gene calls are TRBV2 and TRBJ2-1, with D possibly matching TRBD1 (6 bases). The CDR3 spans 15 residues. Germline assignment: CDR1 SNHLY and CDR2 FYNNEI. V gave up 5 bases and J gave up 2 bases, with 13 bases separating them. CDR3 sequence (DNA): TGTGCCAGCAGTCCCGTGAGGGGGACCTACAATGAGCAGTTCTTC. This sequence encodes CASSPVRGTYNEQFF.

The J gene is TRBJ2-2, the V gene TRBV11-1; maybe TRBD2 (5 bases). The germline V gene encodes CDR1 SGHAT and CDR2 FQDESV (reference sequence). The CDR3 is 15 amino acids. V lost 5 bases and J 3 bases, leaving 13 bases between the germline ends. The CDR3 DNA sequence: TGTGCCAGCAGCAGAACTAGGACCTACACCGGGGAGCTGTTTTTT. It codes for CASSRTRTYTGELFF. Full variable domain (remainder filled in from reference TRBV11-1 and TRBJ2-2): EAEVAQSPRYKITEKSQAVAFWCDPISGHATLYWYRQILGQGPELLVQFQDESVVDDSQLPKDRFSAERLKGVDSTLKIQPAELGDSAMYLCASSRTRTYTGELFFGEGSRLTVL.

This clonotype appeared a few times. This chain uses TRBV20-1 with TRBJ2-1; D perhaps matches TRBD2 (5 bases). The CDR3 is 12 residues long. V lost 0 bases, J lost 12 bases, and 12 bases lay in between. Germline values: CDR1 DFQATT, CDR2 SNEGSKA (reference sequence). The CDR3 nucleotides read TGCAGTGCTAGAGACCCCGCGGGTGGGCAGTTCTTC. This translates into CSARDPAGGQFF.

This sequence joins TRBV7-8 and TRBJ1-5, with 9 bases that match TRBD1. Germline V lookup: CDR1 SGHVS, CDR2 FQNEAQ. This CDR3 comprises 17 residues. The junction had 14 bases not matched to a gene; V was cut back by 5 bases and J by 6 bases. CDR3 in DNA: TGTGCCAGCAGCGTGGGACAGGGATTGGGACAAATTCAGCCCCAGCATTTT. Translating gives CASSVGQGLGQIQPQHF.

This rearrangement joins TRBV2 to TRBJ2-5; TRBD2 agrees at 7 bases. The length of the CDR3 is 16 residues. CDR1 is SNHLY, CDR2 FYNNEI, per germline. Losses at the gene ends were 5 bases for V and 1 base for J; bases not matched to a gene: 10. The CDR3 loop is CASSRMTSTIQETQYF. CDR3 DNA: TGTGCCAGCAGTCGCATGACTAGCACCATCCAAGAGACCCAGTACTTC.

The chain links TRBV24-1 to TRBJ2-3; D uncertain. Trimming cost V 7 bases and J 1 base, with 8 bases left between them. Looked up from germline, CDR1 is KGHDR and CDR2 is SFDVKD. The CDR3 has 13 residues. CDR3 nucleotides: TGTGCCACCAGAAGGCAGGGCACAGATACGCAGTATTTT. Protein sequence: CATRRQGTDTQYF.

This clonotype has just a few counts. The chain is built from TRBV9 and TRBJ1-5, with D hard to call. CDR3 length: 11 amino acids. The ends were cut back, 4 bases at V and 7 bases at J, with 6 bases in the middle. Germline CDR1 SGDLS, CDR2 YYNGEE. In DNA, the CDR3 is TGTGCCAGCAGCCCAGCCCAGCCCCAGCATTTT. This codes for CASSPAQPQHF.

This clonotype occurred a few times. V is TRBV27 and J is TRBJ2-7; D tentatively fits TRBD1 or TRBD2 (6 bases each). CDR3 length: 14 residues. Germline assignment: CDR1 MNHEY and CDR2 SMNVEV (reference sequence). Between the trimmed V and J ends, which lost 6 bases and 5 bases, there was a span of 17 bases. In DNA form, the CDR3 reads TGTGCCAGCAGCAAAACAGGGAGGAATAACGAGCAGTACTTC. This sequence encodes CASSKTGRNNEQYF.